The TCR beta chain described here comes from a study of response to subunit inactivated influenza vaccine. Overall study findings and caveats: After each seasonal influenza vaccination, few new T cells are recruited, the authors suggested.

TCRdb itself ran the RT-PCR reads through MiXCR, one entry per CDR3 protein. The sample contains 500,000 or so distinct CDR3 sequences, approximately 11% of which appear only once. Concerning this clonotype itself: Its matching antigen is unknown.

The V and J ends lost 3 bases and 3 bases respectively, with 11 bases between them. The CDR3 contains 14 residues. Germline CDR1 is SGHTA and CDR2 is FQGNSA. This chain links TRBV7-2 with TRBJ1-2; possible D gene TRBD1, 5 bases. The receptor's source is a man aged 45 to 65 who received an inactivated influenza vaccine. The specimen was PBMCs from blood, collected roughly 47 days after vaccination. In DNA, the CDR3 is TGTGCCAGCAGCTTTGGGGGGTTGGACTATGGCTACACCTTC. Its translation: CASSFGGLDYGYTF.